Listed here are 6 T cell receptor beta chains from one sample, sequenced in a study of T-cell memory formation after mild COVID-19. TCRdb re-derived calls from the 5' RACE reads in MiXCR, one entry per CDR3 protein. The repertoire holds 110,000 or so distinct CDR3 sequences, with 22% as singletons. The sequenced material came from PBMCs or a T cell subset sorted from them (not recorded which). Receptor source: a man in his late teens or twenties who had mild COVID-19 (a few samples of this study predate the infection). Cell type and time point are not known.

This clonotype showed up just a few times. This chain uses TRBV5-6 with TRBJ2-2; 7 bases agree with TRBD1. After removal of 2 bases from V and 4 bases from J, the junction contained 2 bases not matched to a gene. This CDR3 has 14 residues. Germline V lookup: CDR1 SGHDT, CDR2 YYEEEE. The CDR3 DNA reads TGTGCCAGCAGCTTCGACAGGGTCACCGGGGAGCTGTTTTTT. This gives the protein CASSFDRVTGELFF.

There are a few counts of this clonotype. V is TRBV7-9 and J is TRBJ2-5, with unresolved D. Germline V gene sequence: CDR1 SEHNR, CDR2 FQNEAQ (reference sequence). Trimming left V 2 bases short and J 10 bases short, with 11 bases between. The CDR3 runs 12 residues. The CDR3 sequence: CASSLTSAFQYF. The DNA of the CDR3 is TGTGCCAGCAGCTTAACGTCCGCATTCCAGTACTTC.

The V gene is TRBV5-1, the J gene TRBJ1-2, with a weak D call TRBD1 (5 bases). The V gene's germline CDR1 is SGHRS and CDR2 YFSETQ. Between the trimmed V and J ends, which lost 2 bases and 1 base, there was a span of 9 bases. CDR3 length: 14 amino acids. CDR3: CASSFGTGNYGYTF. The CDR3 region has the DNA TGCGCCAGCAGCTTTGGGACGGGTAACTATGGCTACACCTTC. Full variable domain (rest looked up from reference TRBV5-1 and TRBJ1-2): KAGVTQTPRYLIKTRGQQVTLSCSPISGHRSVSWYQQTPGQGLQFLFEYFSETQRNKGNFPGRFSGRQFSNSRSEMNVSTLELGDSALYLCASSFGTGNYGYTFGSGTRLTVV.

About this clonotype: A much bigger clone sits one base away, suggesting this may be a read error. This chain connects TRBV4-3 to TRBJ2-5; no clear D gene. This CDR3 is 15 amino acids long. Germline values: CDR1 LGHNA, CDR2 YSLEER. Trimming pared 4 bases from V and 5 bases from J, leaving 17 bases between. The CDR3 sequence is CASSPDPLTRETQYF. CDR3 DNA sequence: TGCGCCAGCAGCCCAGACCCACTTACACGGGAGACCCAGTACTTC.

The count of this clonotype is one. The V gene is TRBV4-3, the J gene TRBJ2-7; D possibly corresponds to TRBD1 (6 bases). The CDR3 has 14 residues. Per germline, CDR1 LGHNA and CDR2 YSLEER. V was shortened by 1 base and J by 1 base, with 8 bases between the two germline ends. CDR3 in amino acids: CASSQGTASYEQYF. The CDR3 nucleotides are TGCGCCAGCAGCCAAGGGACAGCGTCCTACGAGCAGTACTTC.

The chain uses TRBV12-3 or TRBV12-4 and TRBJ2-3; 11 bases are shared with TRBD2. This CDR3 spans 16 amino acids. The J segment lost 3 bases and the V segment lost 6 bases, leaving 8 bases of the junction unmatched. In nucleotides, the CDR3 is TGTGCCAGCAGGGGGCTAGCGGGGGGTTTGACAGATACGCAGTATTTT. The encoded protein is CASRGLAGGLTDTQYF.